This TCR beta chain came from a study of blood T cell repertoires in COVID-19. For the study at large: Sites across the United States, Italy and Spain contributed samples from acute and convalescent COVID-19.

Individuals aged about 18 to 89 years were recruited from roughly 23 US areas. Participants classified as exposed had met a COVID-19 case within 2 weeks before study entry. In germline, CDR1 is SGDLS, CDR2 YYNGEE. The CDR3 is made up of 14 amino acids. V lost 4 bases, J lost 2 bases, and 12 bases lay in between. In the authors' methods: Estimates of nucleated cell counts were drawn from the amplification of reference gene primers. The data were produced by immunoSEQ multiplex PCR, yet TCRdb's version contains in-frame clones alone and is incomplete. V and J calls and clone size are given by that table; D and trimming were obtained from the DNA. The sample consists of about 220,000 clones, under 90% of them appearing once.

The TCR comes from a woman aged 45-60 years who had been exposed to COVID-19. Sequenced input: PBMCs or T cells enriched from blood (not recorded which). The chain couples TRBV9 to TRBJ2-5, with D possibly TRBD1 on 5 matching bases. CDR3 sequence reads: CASSTRQSQETQYF. In nucleotides, the CDR3 is TGTGCCAGCAGCACCCGACAGAGTCAAGAGACCCAGTACTTC.